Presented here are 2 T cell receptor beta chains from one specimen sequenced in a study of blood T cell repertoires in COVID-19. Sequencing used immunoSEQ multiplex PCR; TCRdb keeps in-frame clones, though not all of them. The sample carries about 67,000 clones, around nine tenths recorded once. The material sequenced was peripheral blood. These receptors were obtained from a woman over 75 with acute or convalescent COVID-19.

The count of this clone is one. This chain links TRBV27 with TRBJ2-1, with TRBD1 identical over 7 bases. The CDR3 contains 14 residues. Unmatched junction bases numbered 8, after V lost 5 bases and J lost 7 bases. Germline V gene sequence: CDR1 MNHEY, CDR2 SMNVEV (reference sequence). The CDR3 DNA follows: TGTGCCAGCAGTCCGAACAGGGGCGGGAATGAGCAGTTCTTC. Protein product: CASSPNRGGNEQFF.

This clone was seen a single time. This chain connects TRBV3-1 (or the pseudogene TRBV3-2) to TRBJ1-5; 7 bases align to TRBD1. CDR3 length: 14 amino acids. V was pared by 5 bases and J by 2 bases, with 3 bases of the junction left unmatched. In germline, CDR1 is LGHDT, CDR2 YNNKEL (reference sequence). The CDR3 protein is CASSSGQRNQPQHF. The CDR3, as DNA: TGTGCCAGCAGCTCGGGACAGCGCAATCAGCCCCAGCATTTT.